This TCR beta chain appears in the sequencing data of a study of blood T cell repertoires in COVID-19 (dated by TCRdb to the early 2020s). Describing the broader study: Collaborator samples came from the United States, Italy and Spain and covered acute and convalescent phases of COVID-19. The samples were drawn from the first 160 participants of the ongoing ImmuneRACE study and from 1,254 subjects provided by 6 global collaborators. The prospective study material was composed of cDNA or gDNA derived from T cells, B-cell-depleted T cells, or PBMCs. The repertoires were released in a freely available public database intended as a resource for research on the immune response to SARS-CoV-2. The sample metadata nearly always contained a de-identified subject ID, COVID-19 status, age in years and sex. The dataset comprised deeply sampled blood TCRbeta repertoires from subjects exposed to, actively infected with, or recovered from COVID-19. HLA class I and class II types, where available, came from metadata supplied by the sample provider rather than from assay-based typing. Beyond this particular receptor, the publication reports: The amount of clinical and demographic metadata varied by source and participant and was provided uncurated.

TCRbeta CDR3 regions were amplified from genomic DNA by means of the immunoSEQ Assay, a bias-controlled multiplex PCR. As for how the authors treated the data: The number of nucleated cells in each sample was estimated by amplification of reference gene primers within the assay. To quantify the absolute abundance of each unique TCRbeta CDR3 rearrangement, sequence reads were collapsed and filtered. Productive Simpson clonality was computed per sample as the square root of Simpson's diversity index over productive rearrangements. The immuneACCESS repertoire file appears here via TCRdb, limited to in-frame rearrangements. These files lack a portion of the clones; in checked studies, under half of the deficit traces to unresolved V genes, and the cause of the others is not known. V and J calls and clone size are as listed in that table; D and trimming were resolved from the DNA. The sample table holds roughly 100,000 clones, of which about 90% were seen once. Of the sample, around 5% falls within the top ten clones.

One collaborating source in Seattle enrolled patients while the patients were actively infected and followed the patients over time throughout the course of disease. Each collaborating institution followed its own protocols to collect whole blood in K2EDTA tubes. Collaborator samples were shipped for TCRbeta analysis as frozen whole blood, isolated PBMCs, or DNA extracted from either sample type. For this clone: The clone's antigen remains unknown. Within one base of it there is no much larger clone, and no base qualities were kept.

Sequences were obtained from peripheral blood. The receptor's source is a woman between 50 and 59 years old with COVID-19, enrolled during active disease.

The DNA sequence is TGTGCCAGCAGCTTGTCGGGACAGGGCTCCTACGAGCAGTACTTC. Its coded protein is CASSLSGQGSYEQYF. The sequence links TRBV5-5 to TRBJ2-7; 9 middle bases align to TRBD1. Relative to germline, V is missing 1 base and J is missing 0 bases, with 2 bases of the junction outside any gene match. The CDR3 contains 15 residues, cysteine and phenylalanine counted. The sequence is cut down to CDR3 DNA, 45 bases in frame from base 1. The germline V gene encodes CDR1 SGHKS and CDR2 YYEKEE (reference sequence).